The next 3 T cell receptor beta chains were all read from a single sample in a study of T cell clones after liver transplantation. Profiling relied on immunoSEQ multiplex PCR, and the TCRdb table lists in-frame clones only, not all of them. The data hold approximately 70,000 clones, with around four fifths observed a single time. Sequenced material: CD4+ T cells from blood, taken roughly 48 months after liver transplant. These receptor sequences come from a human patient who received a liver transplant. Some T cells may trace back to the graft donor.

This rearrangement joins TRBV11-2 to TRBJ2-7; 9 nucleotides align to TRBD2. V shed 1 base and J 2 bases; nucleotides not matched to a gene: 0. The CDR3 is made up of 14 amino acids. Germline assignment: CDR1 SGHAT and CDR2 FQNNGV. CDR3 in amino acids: CASSLASGAYEQYF. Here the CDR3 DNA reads TGTGCCAGCAGCTTAGCTAGCGGGGCCTACGAGCAGTACTTC.

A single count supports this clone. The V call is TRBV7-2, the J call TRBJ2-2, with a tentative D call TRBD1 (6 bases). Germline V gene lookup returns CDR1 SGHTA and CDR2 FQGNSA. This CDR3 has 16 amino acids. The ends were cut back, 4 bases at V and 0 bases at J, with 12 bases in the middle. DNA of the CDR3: TGTGCCAGCAGCTCCCGCGGACAGCCGAACACCGGGGAGCTGTTTTTT. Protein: CASSSRGQPNTGELFF.

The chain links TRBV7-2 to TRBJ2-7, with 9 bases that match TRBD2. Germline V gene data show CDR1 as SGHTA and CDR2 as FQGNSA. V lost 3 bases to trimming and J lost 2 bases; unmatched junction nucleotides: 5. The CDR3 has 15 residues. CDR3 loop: CASSFGSSGTYEQYF. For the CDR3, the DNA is TGTGCCAGCAGCTTTGGGTCTAGCGGGACCTACGAGCAGTACTTC. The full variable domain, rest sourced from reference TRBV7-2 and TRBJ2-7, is GAGVSQSPSNKVTEKGKDVELRCDPISGHTALYWYRQSLGQGLEFLIYFQGNSAPDKSGLPSDRFSAERTGGSVSTLTIQRTQQEDSAVYLCASSFGSSGTYEQYFGPGTRLTVT.